This entry concerns a single TCR beta chain. Its target is not known. The data originate from a study of cytomegalovirus exposure and HLA in healthy donors. General observations from the study: Rarity held for most TCR sequences, but there were some public TCRs that occurred in many donors.

Germline V gene lookup returns CDR1 SGHRS and CDR2 YFSETQ. Trimming cost V 2 bases and J 2 bases; bases outside gene matches: 4. The CDR3 covers 16 residues. Assay used: immunoSEQ multiplex PCR; TCRdb lists only in-frame clones, some missing. Found here are roughly 120,000 clones, 94% of them singletons; the top ten hold 1% to 1.5%. The specimen was PBMCs. V gene TRBV5-1 combines with J gene TRBJ2-3; TRBD2 matches 11 bases. The TCR originated in a woman between 18 and 30 years old in good health and CMV-seronegative. CDR3 amino acids: CASSLRLAGSTDTQYF. Written as DNA, the CDR3 is TGCGCCAGCAGCTTACGACTAGCGGGGTCCACAGATACGCAGTATTTT. Full variable domain (missing parts from reference TRBV5-1 and TRBJ2-3): KAGVTQTPRYLIKTRGQQVTLSCSPISGHRSVSWYQQTPGQGLQFLFEYFSETQRNKGNFPGRFSGRQFSNSRSEMNVSTLELGDSALYLCASSLRLAGSTDTQYFGPGTRLTVL.